The 14 T cell receptor beta chains reported below all come from one sample, sequenced in a study of shared clonotypes between healthy human individuals. The repertoire was sequenced with immunoSEQ multiplex PCR; TCRdb's copy has only in-frame clones and lacks some. The sample shows over 400,000 clones, about 84% of them seen only once. Sequencing was performed on PBMCs. These receptors came from a woman aged 35 to 49 in good health. Some clones in this sample may be carry-over from other donors' samples.

Concerning this clone: This probably arose from a read error, given a far larger clone one base away. The chain has TRBV4-1 and TRBJ1-2, with TRBD1 as a possible D gene (6 bases). CDR3 length: 14 amino acids. Germline loops: CDR1 MGHRA, CDR2 YSYEKL. In DNA form, the CDR3 reads TGCGCCGGCAGCCGGGAGCCACAGGGTTTTGGCTACACCTTC. Protein: CAGSREPQGFGYTF.

The chain links TRBV2 to TRBJ2-1; D gene uncertain. Trimming cost V 5 bases and J 2 bases, with 16 bases left between them. CDR1 and CDR2 from the germline V gene are SNHLY and FYNNEI. This CDR3 region has 16 residues. The CDR3 DNA reads TGTGCCAGCAGTCGAGATCGAACGACCACCTACAATGAGCAGTTCTTC. Its translation is CASSRDRTTTYNEQFF.

Only one count was recorded for this clone. Only one base separates this from a far larger clonotype, so it likely reflects a read error. The chain links TRBV30 to TRBJ2-7; no clear D gene. CDR3 size: 14 residues. The germline CDR1 and CDR2 sequences are GTSNPN and SVGIG (reference sequence). V was cut by 0 bases and J by 4 bases, with 13 bases left in between. The CDR3 sequence: CAWSVETRHYEQYF. The DNA of the CDR3 is TGTGCCTGGAGTGTGGAGACAAGGCATTACGAGCAGTACTTC.

The chain combines TRBV18 with TRBJ1-4; no firm D call. V lost 0 bases to trimming and J lost 7 bases, with 9 bases between them. This CDR3 spans 14 amino acids. The V gene's germline CDR1 is KGHSH and CDR2 LQKENI. The CDR3 sequence is CASSPPSGIEKLFF. DNA for the CDR3: TGTGCCAGCTCACCACCTTCCGGGATTGAAAAACTGTTTTTT.

About this clone itself: This sequence is one base from a far larger clone and is likely a read error. Distinct nucleotide sequences in the sample also encode this CDR3. The V call is TRBV4-2, the J call TRBJ1-1; the D is unclear. This CDR3 has 15 amino acids. The germline gives CDR1 LGHNA, CDR2 YNFKEQ. The CDR3 protein is CASSQTTLTNTEAFF. The CDR3 DNA sequence: TGTGCCAGCAGCCAGACGACTTTAACGAACACTGAAGCCTTCTTT.

With respect to this clone: A far larger clone is only one base removed, so a read error is likely. In the same sample, other DNA sequences code for this CDR3. This rearrangement joins TRBV7-2 to TRBJ2-5, with 12 positions matching TRBD2. Looked up from germline, CDR1 is SGHTA and CDR2 is FQGNSA. This CDR3 contains 19 residues. CDR3 nucleotides: TGTGCCAGCAGCTTAGGTGGGCGGACTAGCGGGGTTGTCCAAGAGACACAGTACTTC. Protein product: CASSLGGRTSGVVQETQYF.

The chain uses TRBV19 and TRBJ2-7; perhaps TRBD1 as D (6 bases). V was pared by 5 bases and J by 4 bases, with 9 bases between. The CDR3 covers 12 residues. Per germline, CDR1 LNHDA and CDR2 SQIVND (reference sequence). The CDR3 DNA is TGTGCCAGTAGTGGGGACACTTACGAGCAGTACTTC. It encodes CASSGDTYEQYF.

As concerns this clone: This may come from a read error, since a much larger clone is one base off. The chain is built from TRBV7-2 and TRBJ1-2; D ambiguous. Trimming cost V 5 bases and J 4 bases, with 8 bases left between them. CDR3 length: 12 amino acids. CDR1 is SGHTA, CDR2 FQGNSA, per germline. As DNA, the CDR3 is TGTGCCAGCAGCCAACGGGGCTATGGCTACACCTTC. Translating gives CASSQRGYGYTF.

The chain is built from TRBV7-6 and TRBJ2-5; 10 positions agree with TRBD2. The CDR3 contains 15 residues. Germline V CDR1 and CDR2: SGHVS, FNYEAQ. V lost 5 bases and J lost 6; bases outside the gene matches: 9. The CDR3 is CASSAPLAGRKTQYF. The CDR3 bases are TGTGCCAGCAGCGCCCCACTAGCGGGGAGAAAGACCCAGTACTTC.

The CDR3 here is CASSYAPRVYGYTF. CDR3 coding DNA: TGTGCCAGCAGTTACGCCCCCAGGGTCTATGGCTACACCTTC. V usage is TRBV6-6 and J usage is TRBJ1-2; D may be TRBD1 (5 bases). Germline V gives CDR1 MNHNY, CDR2 SVGAGI (reference sequence). V was shortened by 2 bases and J by 4 bases, with 11 bases between the two germline ends. This CDR3 comprises 14 residues.

V gene TRBV9 combines with J gene TRBJ2-1; TRBD2 matches 9 bases. V shed 6 bases and J 8 bases; nucleotides not matched to a gene: 12. The CDR3 totals 15 residues. Germline CDR1 reads SGDLS; CDR2 reads YYNGEE. CDR3 residues: CASNRLAGGGDEQFF. CDR3 bases: TGTGCCAGCAACCGACTAGCCGGCGGGGGGGATGAGCAGTTCTTC. The full variable domain, in which reference TRBV9 and TRBJ2-1 provide the parts outside the CDR3, is DSGVTQTPKHLITATGQRVTLRCSPRSGDLSVYWYQQSLDQGLQFLIQYYNGEERAKGNILERFSAQQFPDLHSELNLSSLELGDSALYFCASNRLAGGGDEQFFGPGTRLTVL.

The chain combines TRBV19 with TRBJ1-1; the D is unclear. Per the germline V gene, CDR1 is LNHDA and CDR2 is SQIVND (reference sequence). Trimming shortened V by 3 bases and J by 4 bases, and 12 bases separated the two germline ends. The CDR3 length is 14 residues. The CDR3 region is CASSIDGLPTEAFF. Written as DNA, the CDR3 is TGTGCCAGTAGTATTGACGGCTTGCCCACTGAAGCTTTCTTT. Combining the CDR3 with reference TRBV19 and TRBJ1-1 gives the whole variable domain DGGITQSPKYLFRKEGQNVTLSCEQNLNHDAMYWYRQDPGQGLRLIYYSQIVNDFQKGDIAEGYSVSREKKESFPLTVTSAQKNPTAFYLCASSIDGLPTEAFFGQGTRLTVV.

The chain is built from TRBV28 and TRBJ1-4, with D tentatively TRBD1 (6 bases). Trimming took off 2 bases at V and 3 bases at J, with 7 bases between the two ends. The CDR3 consists of 14 residues. The germline CDR1 and CDR2 sequences are MDHEN and SYDVKM. CDR3 in amino acids: CASSLRGANEKLFF. The CDR3 region has the DNA TGTGCCAGCAGTTTAAGGGGGGCTAATGAAAAACTGTTTTTT. Variable domain in full (rest from reference TRBV28 and TRBJ1-4): DVKVTQSSRYLVKRTGEKVFLECVQDMDHENMFWYRQDPGLGLRLIYFSYDVKMKEKGDIPEGYSVSREKKERFSLILESASTNQTSMYLCASSLRGANEKLFFGSGTQLSVL.

This clone showed up just a few times. The rearrangement joins TRBV7-8 to TRBJ1-2; D might be TRBD1 (5 bases). V lost 5 bases to trimming and J lost 3 bases, with 19 bases between them. The CDR3 spans 16 residues. Germline loops: CDR1 SGHVS, CDR2 FQNEAQ. In nucleotides, the CDR3 is TGTGCCAGCAGCGCCCGGGACGGGGCTAATCACTATGGCTACACCTTC. As protein: CASSARDGANHYGYTF.